This paragraph covers one T cell receptor (beta chain) sequence. The antigen this receptor binds is unknown. No base quality information exists; no much larger clone differs at one position. The collaborating institutions used their own protocols to collect whole blood in K2EDTA tubes. Collaborator samples were shipped for TCRbeta analysis as frozen whole blood, isolated PBMCs, or DNA extracted from either sample type. The immunoSEQ Assay, a bias-controlled multiplex PCR, was used to amplify TCRbeta CDR3 regions from genomic DNA. The authors processed their data as follows. Within the assay, amplification of reference gene primers was used to estimate how many nucleated cells each sample contained. To quantify the absolute abundance of each unique TCRbeta CDR3 rearrangement, sequence reads were collapsed and filtered. For each sample, productive Simpson clonality was calculated as the square root of Simpson's diversity index over productive rearrangements. What TCRdb holds here is the immuneACCESS table cut down to in-frame rearrangements. Part of the clones is not present; checked against another copy, under half of the missing clones reflect an unresolved V gene, and the others are unexplained. The V and J calls and clone size were taken over from that table, and D and trimming were inferred from the DNA. The sample contains 130,000 or so clones, around 90% of them found a single time. The top ten hold about 10% of the sample.

The sample belongs to a study of blood T cell repertoires in COVID-19 (dated by TCRdb to the early 2020s). The study in broad terms: The collaborator samples originated in the United States, Italy and Spain and spanned the acute and convalescent phases of COVID-19. The samples were drawn from the first 160 participants of the ongoing ImmuneRACE study and from roughly 1,300 subjects provided by 6 global collaborators. Where HLA class I and class II types were available, the types were taken from metadata supplied by the sample provider, not from assay-based typing. The material from the prospective study consisted of cDNA or gDNA derived from T cells, B-cell-depleted T cells, or PBMCs. Nearly every sample came with metadata listing a de-identified subject ID, COVID-19 status, age in years and sex. Subjects who had been exposed to COVID-19, were actively infected with it, or had recovered from it provided the deeply sampled blood TCRbeta repertoires that made up the dataset. The repertoires were released in a freely available public database intended as a resource for research on the immune response to SARS-CoV-2.

V loses 1 base, J loses 3 bases, and the germline ends lie 22 bases apart. Per the germline V gene, MGHRA is the CDR1 and YSYEKL is the CDR2. From cysteine to phenylalanine, the CDR3 is 19 amino acids long. The entry retains the CDR3 DNA only, 57 bases that are in frame from base 1. What the research found in general, with its limitations: Clinical and demographic metadata were provided uncurated, with the amount varying by source and participant.

Sample: peripheral blood. The chain is made from TRBV4-1 and TRBJ1-5; the D gene is not confidently resolved. The receptor comes from a man between 60 and 75 years old with active or convalescent COVID-19. The CDR3 protein: CASSQASLARGPNNQPQHF. Read as DNA, the sequence is TGCGCCAGCAGCCAAGCGTCTCTTGCTCGAGGGCCCAACAATCAGCCCCAGCATTTT.